Following are 22 T cell receptor beta chains from one sample sequenced in a study of T cell responses to AZD1222 COVID-19 vaccine. The table came from immunoSEQ multiplex PCR; TCRdb's copy has only in-frame clones and leaves some out. Of tens of thousands of clones listed, about 70% were seen once; the top ten hold more than 13%. The sequencing here drew on peripheral blood, taken on day 0 of AZD1222 vaccination. These receptors were obtained from an adult in good health.

The chain carries TRBV6-5 and TRBJ1-5; D ambiguous. The ends were cut back, 6 bases at V and 6 bases at J, with 18 bases in the middle. Germline assignment: CDR1 MNHEY and CDR2 SVGAGI. The CDR3 covers 15 residues. CDR3 sequence: CASRSSLRRGQPQHF. DNA of the CDR3: TGTGCCAGCAGATCCTCGCTACGGCGTGGTCAGCCCCAGCATTTT.

This clone was counted between two and nine times. The chain links TRBV7-2 to TRBJ1-1; D might be TRBD1 (5 bases). From germline, CDR1 is SGHTA and CDR2 FQGNSA. The CDR3 sequence is 13 residues long. The ends were cut back, 7 bases at V and 5 bases at J, with 14 bases in the middle. The CDR3 DNA is TGTGCCAGCAAGCCGGGGCCGGGTACTGAAGCTTTCTTT. Amino acids: CASKPGPGTEAFF.

This sequence joins TRBV7-2 and TRBJ1-6, with 9 bases matching TRBD1. Germline V gene data show CDR1 as SGHTA and CDR2 as FQGNSA. The CDR3 consists of 16 residues. Trimming took 3 bases from V and 5 from J; bases not matched to a gene: 5. CDR3 sequence reads: CASSLGQGANNSPLHF. CDR3 nucleotide sequence: TGTGCCAGCAGCTTGGGACAGGGAGCAAATAATTCACCCCTCCACTTT.

The J gene is TRBJ2-7, the V gene TRBV7-2; no firm D call. Germline V gives CDR1 SGHTA, CDR2 FQGNSA. The CDR3 totals 13 residues. V lost 1 base, J lost 7 bases, and 11 bases lay in between. The CDR3 region has the DNA TGTGCCAGCAGCTTAGGAGGCTCGAGGGAGCAGTACTTC. It specifies CASSLGGSREQYF.

This sequence joins TRBV19 and TRBJ2-7; TRBD1 agrees at 11 bases. The junction had 4 bases not matched to a gene; V was cut back by 5 bases and J by 4 bases. Germline V gene data show CDR1 as LNHDA and CDR2 as SQIVND (reference sequence). The CDR3 sequence is 14 residues long. The CDR3 sequence: CASSFGTGGYEQYF. CDR3 nucleotide sequence: TGTGCCAGTAGTTTCGGGACAGGGGGTTACGAGCAGTACTTC.

The chain couples TRBV6-4 to TRBJ1-2; D call uncertain. The germline CDR1 and CDR2 sequences are MRHNA and SNTAGT. Trimming removed 9 bases from V and 0 bases from J, with 11 bases in between. The CDR3 contains 13 residues. In DNA, the CDR3 is TGTGCCAGTCCGGGGAATCCTAACTATGGCTACACCTTC. It translates to CASPGNPNYGYTF.

The table lists this clone with a few counts. J is TRBJ1-4 and V is TRBV19; no reliable D call. There are 15 residues in the CDR3. Trimming pared 8 bases from V and 0 bases from J, leaving 13 bases between. Germline CDR1 is LNHDA and CDR2 is SQIVND (reference sequence). CDR3 protein: CASRLGVATNEKLFF. In DNA form, the CDR3 reads TGTGCCAGTCGACTCGGAGTTGCAACTAATGAAAAACTGTTTTTT.

This chain joins TRBV6-5 and TRBJ2-7; D possibly corresponds to TRBD1 (5 bases). Between the trimmed V and J ends, which lost 5 bases and 5 bases, there was a span of 10 bases. Germline V CDR1 and CDR2: MNHEY, SVGAGI. This CDR3 comprises 12 residues. The CDR3 is CASSLLRDEQYF. The CDR3 DNA is TGTGCCAGCAGTCTCCTCAGGGACGAGCAGTACTTC.

This clone was observed a few times. The CDR3 nucleotides read TGTGCCAGCAGCCCGGGGGGCCGAGGGACCCAGTACTTC. It yields the protein CASSPGGRGTQYF. The V call is TRBV7-9, the J call TRBJ2-5, with D possibly being TRBD2 (7 bases). Looked up from germline, CDR1 is SEHNR and CDR2 is FQNEAQ (reference sequence). Trimming took 5 bases from V and 7 from J, leaving 14 bases between them. The CDR3 has 13 residues.

The chain recombines TRBV3-1 (or the pseudogene TRBV3-2) with TRBJ2-3; tentative D call: TRBD2 (5 bases). The CDR3 extends over 15 amino acids. With 5 bases removed from V and 2 bases from J, the gap between germline ends came to 14 bases. Germline CDR1 is LGHDT and CDR2 is YNNKEL (reference sequence). The CDR3, as DNA: TGTGCCAGCAGCTTAAGGGTTGGACTCACAGATACGCAGTATTTT. It translates to CASSLRVGLTDTQYF.

This chain's CDR3 is CASSDLSRTSSYEQYF. The DNA for the CDR3 is TGTGCCAGCAGTGACCTAAGCCGGACGAGCTCCTACGAGCAGTACTTC. This chain connects TRBV25-1 to TRBJ2-7, with D unresolved. Looked up from germline, CDR1 is MGHDK and CDR2 is SYGVNS. V was pared by 3 bases and J by 0 bases, with 15 bases between. CDR3 length equals 16 residues.

This clone was counted only a few times. The chain's CDR3 is CASSRDSGGTEAFF. The CDR3 DNA reads as TGCGCCAGCAGCCGGGACTCTGGCGGAACTGAAGCTTTCTTT. This rearrangement joins TRBV5-1 to TRBJ1-1, with D possibly TRBD1 on 5 matching bases. Per the germline V gene, CDR1 is SGHRS and CDR2 is YFSETQ. This CDR3 has 14 residues. V lost 4 bases and J 5 bases, leaving 15 bases between the germline ends.

The chain recombines TRBV5-5 with TRBJ2-1, with 8 bases identical to TRBD2. Losses at the gene ends were 3 bases for V and 2 bases for J; bases not matched to a gene: 4. CDR1 and CDR2 from the germline V gene are SGHKS and YYEKEE (reference sequence). CDR3 length equals 15 residues. As DNA, the CDR3 is TGTGCCAGCAGCTCCACTAGCGGCGCCTACAATGAGCAGTTCTTC. Its translation is CASSSTSGAYNEQFF.

The V call is TRBV6-5, the J call TRBJ1-3; tentatively, D is TRBD1 (6 bases). The germline gives CDR1 MNHEY, CDR2 SVGAGI. V lost 6 bases, J lost 7 bases, and 13 bases lay in between. This CDR3 has 13 residues. The DNA for the CDR3 is TGTGCCAGCAGGACGGGACATCGGAACACCATATATTTT. Translation: CASRTGHRNTIYF.

V gene TRBV4-1 combines with J gene TRBJ1-1, with a possible D match to TRBD1 (5 bases). The CDR3 is made up of 12 amino acids. The germline V gene has CDR1 MGHRA and CDR2 YSYEKL. The V end lost 8 bases, the J end lost 6 bases, and 13 bases lay between the germline ends. The CDR3, as DNA: TGCGCCAGCGGGCGGGGCGGGGCTGAAGCTTTCTTT. Encoded protein: CASGRGGAEAFF.

This clone was counted once. The CDR3 coding sequence is TGTGCCAGCAGTTACCGGGCCAGGTCCCTATCATATGGCTACACCTTC. This sequence encodes CASSYRARSLSYGYTF. This chain uses TRBV6-5 with TRBJ1-2; no definite D call. The CDR3 spans 16 residues. CDR1 is MNHEY, CDR2 SVGAGI, per germline. V shed 2 bases and J shed 5 bases, with 18 bases lying between them.

The chain recombines TRBV7-2 with TRBJ2-5; 7 positions agree with TRBD2. The length of the CDR3 is 13 residues. V shed 5 bases and J 5 bases; nucleotides not matched to a gene: 5. CDR1 is SGHTA and CDR2 is FQGNSA in the germline V gene. CDR3 sequence reads: CASSVTSDETQYF. Written as DNA, the CDR3 is TGTGCCAGCAGCGTTACTAGCGATGAGACCCAGTACTTC.

The chain has TRBV5-1 and TRBJ1-2, with 8 positions matching TRBD1. V was clipped by 2 bases and J by 6 bases; unmatched bases: 6. Germline V gene data show CDR1 as SGHRS and CDR2 as YFSETQ. The CDR3 runs 14 residues. The CDR3 loop is CASSFYGQGHGYTF. The CDR3 DNA is TGCGCCAGCAGCTTCTACGGACAGGGCCATGGCTACACCTTC.

The chain is built from TRBV2 and TRBJ2-2, with 8 positions matching TRBD1. The V segment lost 7 bases and the J segment 5 bases; nucleotides outside the gene matches: 9. This CDR3 is 15 amino acids long. Germline V gene lookup returns CDR1 SNHLY and CDR2 FYNNEI. CDR3 protein: CASTPPRGRTGELFF. CDR3 DNA sequence: TGTGCCAGCACCCCACCCAGGGGGCGGACCGGGGAGCTGTTTTTT.

This chain uses TRBV7-8 with TRBJ1-6; D remains ambiguous. This CDR3 comprises 14 residues. Germline CDR1 reads SGHVS; CDR2 reads FQNEAQ. The V end was cut by 1 base, the J end by 6 bases, with 7 bases between. The CDR3 loop reads CASSLESANSPLHF. In DNA, the CDR3 is TGTGCCAGCAGCTTAGAATCGGCTAATTCACCCCTCCACTTT.

The V and J genes are TRBV4-2 and TRBJ2-1; no definite D call. The length of the CDR3 is 12 residues. Trimming cost V 0 bases and J 7 bases, with 4 bases left between them. Per germline, CDR1 LGHNA and CDR2 YNFKEQ. DNA of the CDR3: TGTGCCAGCAGCCAAGAACTGAATGAGCAGTTCTTC. Amino acids: CASSQELNEQFF.

The rearrangement uses TRBV5-1 and TRBJ1-6; weak D call: TRBD1 (6 bases). V lost 0 bases to trimming and J lost 7 bases, with 14 bases between them. CDR1 and CDR2 from the germline V gene are SGHRS and YFSETQ. The CDR3 covers 16 residues. For the CDR3, the DNA is TGCGCCAGCAGCTTGGGCGGGGGTACAGGGAATTCACCCCTCCACTTT. It yields the protein CASSLGGGTGNSPLHF.